This entry concerns a single T cell receptor (beta chain). The sample is drawn from a study of blood T cell repertoires in COVID-19. For the study at large: Italy, Spain and the United States were the sources of the convalescent and acute COVID-19 samples.

Generated by immunoSEQ multiplex PCR, the TCRdb table keeps only in-frame clones and is missing some. Seen here are 150,000 to 200,000 clones, more than 75% observed once, and the top ten hold less than 20%. This CDR3 spans 15 amino acids. Germline CDR1 SGHTA, CDR2 FQGTGA. V was cut by 5 bases and J by 2 bases, with 14 bases left in between. V usage is TRBV7-3 and J usage is TRBJ2-3, with TRBD2 as a possible D gene (6 bases). Sequenced sample: PBMCs or T cells enriched from blood (not recorded which). This sequence originates from a woman in her forties or fifties with acute COVID-19. CDR3 sequence reads: CASSPLGRSTDTQYF. The CDR3 coding sequence is TGTGCCAGCAGCCCACTGGGGAGGTCCACAGATACGCAGTATTTT.